This T cell receptor beta chain was documented in a study of CD8+CD57+ T cells in acquired aplastic anemia. About the research overall: Sorted CD4+ and CD8+ cells gave a mean 3.2 ug DNA, range roughly 0.19 to 27.4 ug. For CD4+ cells, healthy donors had an average of around 9.9 million reads.

General study findings and limits: Controls and patients did not differ significantly in CD8+ Simpson's diversity.

CDR3 and TCR beta VDJ profiling relied on a genomic DNA template. One entry per CDR3 protein, called by TCRdb with MiXCR from the reads. The sample yields some 180,000 distinct CDR3 sequences, 40% to 50% seen once. The V end was cut by 5 bases, the J end by 16 bases, with 12 bases between. The germline gives CDR1 DFQATT, CDR2 SNEGSKA (reference sequence). This CDR3 is 10 amino acids long. This clonotype was seen at least ten times. The target antigen is unknown. This chain connects TRBV20-1 to TRBJ1-6; D unclear. This receptor was taken from a human donor in good health. The sequencing input was sorted CD4+, CD8+, or CD8+CD57+ T cells (not recorded which) from PBMCs. The CDR3 protein is CSAPLGPLHF. For the CDR3, the DNA is TGCAGTGCTCCTCTTGGCCCGCTCCACTTT.